This is a list of T cell receptor beta chains from one sample in a study of cutaneous CD30+ T cell lymphoproliferative disorder and hepatitis E. TCRdb keeps only in-frame clones here, not all; method: immunoSEQ multiplex PCR. The sample lists 7,000 to 9,000 clones; approximately 69% were seen once. Sequencing was done on a sample of blood. These receptors all come from a human donor with a cutaneous T cell lymphoproliferative disorder associated with hepatitis E virus. CDR3s include the opening cysteine and the closing phenylalanine or tryptophan. The D gene is left open where the match is weak. Size tells how often a clone was seen (once, few, many) or the class of an expanded clone, and some rows leave it out.

abundance: -; v_gene: TRBV4-3; d_gene: -; j_gene: TRBJ2-1; CDR3nt: TGCGCCAGCAGCCAAGTGGGGGCTTACAATGAGCAGTTCTTC; CDR3aa: CASSQVGAYNEQFF
abundance: -; v_gene: TRBV28; d_gene: -; j_gene: TRBJ2-2; CDR3nt: TGTGCCAGTGAGAACCGCAGGGGAGCCGGGGAGCTGTTTTTT; CDR3aa: CASENRRGAGELFF
abundance: -; v_gene: TRBV27; d_gene: -; j_gene: TRBJ1-2; CDR3nt: TGTGCCAGCAGTTTCGGGGCGGCTAACTATGGCTACACCTTC; CDR3aa: CASSFGAANYGYTF
abundance: -; v_gene: TRBV29-1; d_gene: TRBD1; j_gene: TRBJ1-5; CDR3nt: TGCAGCGTTGCAGGGGGAGGTAATCAGCCCCAGCATTTT; CDR3aa: CSVAGGGNQPQHF
abundance: -; v_gene: TRBV7-9; d_gene: TRBD1; j_gene: TRBJ2-3; CDR3nt: TGTGCCAGCAGCTTGGGGACAGACTACACAGATACGCAGTATTTT; CDR3aa: CASSLGTDYTDTQYF
abundance: -; v_gene: TRBV10-3; d_gene: TRBD1; j_gene: TRBJ1-1; CDR3nt: TGTGCCATCAGTGTAGGCAGGGGGGAGACTGAAGCTTTCTTT; CDR3aa: CAISVGRGETEAFF
abundance: -; v_gene: TRBV6-5; d_gene: -; j_gene: TRBJ1-4; CDR3nt: TGTGCCAGCAAACCCCGATCAGAAAAACTGTTTTTT; CDR3aa: CASKPRSEKLFF
abundance: -; v_gene: TRBV30; d_gene: TRBD2; j_gene: TRBJ2-3; CDR3nt: TGTGCCTCGGAGGGCCAGCGGGGGGGCACAGATACGCAGTATTTT; CDR3aa: CASEGQRGGTDTQYF
abundance: -; v_gene: TRBV6-5; d_gene: -; j_gene: TRBJ2-7; CDR3nt: TGTGCCAGCAGTTACTCGTCAGGCGACGAGCAGTACTTC; CDR3aa: CASSYSSGDEQYF
abundance: large; v_gene: TRBV5-4; d_gene: TRBD1; j_gene: TRBJ1-1; CDR3nt: TGTGCCAGCAGCTTAGGACAGGAAGCATACGAAGCTTTCTTT; CDR3aa: CASSLGQEAYEAFF
abundance: -; v_gene: TRBV29-1; d_gene: -; j_gene: TRBJ2-5; CDR3nt: TGCAGCGTTGAAGATCGACCACTCAGGACGGGGACCCAGTACTTC; CDR3aa: CSVEDRPLRTGTQYF
abundance: few; v_gene: TRBV5-1; d_gene: TRBD1; j_gene: TRBJ2-3; CDR3nt: TGCGCCAGCAGCTTGACAGGGGGCTCTAGCACAGATACGCAGTATTTT; CDR3aa: CASSLTGGSSTDTQYF
abundance: once; v_gene: TRBV7-2; d_gene: -; j_gene: TRBJ2-2; CDR3nt: TGTGCCAAACAGGAGGCAGTTGGGGCCACCGGGGAGCTGTTTTTT; CDR3aa: CAKQEAVGATGELFF
abundance: -; v_gene: TRBV7-9; d_gene: TRBD1; j_gene: TRBJ2-7; CDR3nt: TGTGCCAGCAGCTTTTGGGACAGGGCTTACGAGCAGTACTTC; CDR3aa: CASSFWDRAYEQYF
abundance: once; v_gene: TRBV7-6; d_gene: -; j_gene: TRBJ1-5; CDR3nt: TGTGCCAGCAGCTTAGTCCCCGAAGATCAGCCCCAGCATTTT; CDR3aa: CASSLVPEDQPQHF
abundance: -; v_gene: TRBV9; d_gene: TRBD1; j_gene: TRBJ2-1; CDR3nt: TGTGCCAGCAGCTCCACCGGGACAGGGGACTCCTACAATGAGCAGTTCTTC; CDR3aa: CASSSTGTGDSYNEQFF
abundance: -; v_gene: TRBV7-8; d_gene: -; j_gene: TRBJ2-1; CDR3nt: TGTGCCAGCAGCCCGAATAACAATGAGCAGTTCTTC; CDR3aa: CASSPNNNEQFF
abundance: few; v_gene: TRBV5-4; d_gene: -; j_gene: TRBJ1-2; CDR3nt: TGTGCCAGCAGCTGGGACCCTACCGGGGGCTATGGCTACACCTTC; CDR3aa: CASSWDPTGGYGYTF
abundance: -; v_gene: TRBV6-1; d_gene: -; j_gene: TRBJ1-2; CDR3nt: TGTGCCACCTTGACAGGTGCTTACTATGGCTACACCTTC; CDR3aa: CATLTGAYYGYTF
abundance: -; v_gene: TRBV4-3; d_gene: -; j_gene: TRBJ2-7; CDR3nt: TGCGCCAGCAGCCAAGATACGATGGAACTCTACGAGCAGTACTTC; CDR3aa: CASSQDTMELYEQYF
abundance: few; v_gene: TRBV7-8; d_gene: TRBD1; j_gene: TRBJ1-3; CDR3nt: TGTGCCAGCAGCTTGGGGACAGGGCTATTCTCTGGAAACACCATATATTTT; CDR3aa: CASSLGTGLFSGNTIYF
abundance: once; v_gene: TRBV28; d_gene: -; j_gene: TRBJ1-4; CDR3nt: TGTGCCAGCAGCCAAAGACGGGAAAAACTGTTTTTT; CDR3aa: CASSQRREKLFF
abundance: -; v_gene: TRBV9; d_gene: -; j_gene: TRBJ2-2; CDR3nt: TGTGCCAGCAGCGGGGGATCGATATTTGTCACTCTAATGAACACCGGGGAGCTGTTTTTT; CDR3aa: CASSGGSIFVTLMNTGELFF
abundance: -; v_gene: TRBV30; d_gene: TRBD1; j_gene: TRBJ1-4; CDR3nt: TGTGCCTGGAGTCACCATACAGGGGATGAAAAACTGTTTTTT; CDR3aa: CAWSHHTGDEKLFF
abundance: -; v_gene: TRBV11-2; d_gene: -; j_gene: TRBJ2-7; CDR3nt: TGTGCCAGCAGCTTAGGGACCCACTACGAGCAGTACTTC; CDR3aa: CASSLGTHYEQYF
abundance: -; v_gene: TRBV7-2; d_gene: -; j_gene: TRBJ1-3; CDR3nt: TGTGCCAGCAGCTTAGGTTCACTCGCTGGCTCTGGAAACACCATATATTTT; CDR3aa: CASSLGSLAGSGNTIYF
abundance: -; v_gene: TRBV6-1; d_gene: -; j_gene: TRBJ2-5; CDR3nt: TGTGCCAGCAGTGAGATTGGCGGAAGGCAAGAGACCCAGTACTTC; CDR3aa: CASSEIGGRQETQYF
abundance: -; v_gene: TRBV27; d_gene: TRBD2; j_gene: TRBJ2-7; CDR3nt: TGTGCCAGCAGTTTACAAGCGGGAGGGCCCCACGAGCAGTACTTC; CDR3aa: CASSLQAGGPHEQYF
abundance: few; v_gene: TRBV9; d_gene: -; j_gene: TRBJ1-1; CDR3nt: TGTGCCAGCAGCGTAGCTCCCGCTGGTGAAGCTTTCTTT; CDR3aa: CASSVAPAGEAFF
abundance: -; v_gene: TRBV10-3; d_gene: -; j_gene: TRBJ2-7; CDR3nt: TGTGCCATCAGTGAGTCGATTTTCGGACAGCGGCAGTACTTC; CDR3aa: CAISESIFGQRQYF
abundance: -; v_gene: TRBV9; d_gene: -; j_gene: TRBJ2-1; CDR3nt: TGTGCCAGCAGCCCCCCCGGAGTTGGGAGAAATGAGCAGTTCTTC; CDR3aa: CASSPPGVGRNEQFF
abundance: -; v_gene: TRBV9; d_gene: TRBD1; j_gene: TRBJ2-2; CDR3nt: TGTGCCAGCAGCGTAGGTAATTGGATGGGGACAGGACCCACCGGGGAGCTGTTTTTT; CDR3aa: CASSVGNWMGTGPTGELFF
abundance: -; v_gene: TRBV5-4; d_gene: TRBD1; j_gene: TRBJ2-5; CDR3nt: TGTGCCAGCAGCGAAAGACAGGGACAAGAGACCCAGTACTTC; CDR3aa: CASSERQGQETQYF
abundance: -; v_gene: TRBV29-1; d_gene: -; j_gene: TRBJ2-1; CDR3nt: TGCAGCGTTGGGACGGACTACTCCTACAATGAGCAGTTCTTC; CDR3aa: CSVGTDYSYNEQFF
abundance: -; v_gene: TRBV19; d_gene: -; j_gene: TRBJ1-1; CDR3nt: TGTGCCAGTAGTATAGTCCCCGGTGGGACCACTGAAGCTTTCTTT; CDR3aa: CASSIVPGGTTEAFF
abundance: once; v_gene: TRBV7-9; d_gene: -; j_gene: TRBJ1-2; CDR3nt: TGTGCCAGCAGCTCGATGACAGGTCTAAACTATGGCTACACCTTC; CDR3aa: CASSSMTGLNYGYTF
abundance: few; v_gene: TRBV5-1; d_gene: -; j_gene: TRBJ1-2; CDR3nt: TGCGCCAGCAGCTTAGACCCAGCCGGCAACTATGGCTACACCTTC; CDR3aa: CASSLDPAGNYGYTF
abundance: -; v_gene: TRBV7-9; d_gene: TRBD2; j_gene: TRBJ2-5; CDR3nt: TGTGCCAGCAGCTCCTGGACTAGCGCCCAAGAGACCCAGTACTTC; CDR3aa: CASSSWTSAQETQYF
abundance: -; v_gene: TRBV29-1; d_gene: TRBD1; j_gene: TRBJ2-1; CDR3nt: TGCAGCGCCGATACCAGGGGGACGCAGTTCTTC; CDR3aa: CSADTRGTQFF
abundance: -; v_gene: TRBV27; d_gene: -; j_gene: TRBJ1-2; CDR3nt: TGTGCCAGCAGTTCCATACTGAGTGGAGGCTACACCTTC; CDR3aa: CASSSILSGGYTF
abundance: -; v_gene: TRBV9; d_gene: -; j_gene: TRBJ2-2; CDR3nt: TGTGCCAGCAGCGTCACGAACACCGGGGAGCTGTTTTTT; CDR3aa: CASSVTNTGELFF
abundance: -; v_gene: TRBV30; d_gene: -; j_gene: TRBJ1-1; CDR3nt: TGTGCCTGGAGTGTACGGTGGAGGGAGGCTGAAGCTTTCTTT; CDR3aa: CAWSVRWREAEAFF
abundance: once; v_gene: TRBV5-6; d_gene: TRBD1; j_gene: TRBJ1-3; CDR3nt: TGTGCCAGCAGCTTGGAACAGGGGAACACCATATATTTT; CDR3aa: CASSLEQGNTIYF
abundance: -; v_gene: TRBV19; d_gene: TRBD1; j_gene: TRBJ2-1; CDR3nt: TGTGCCAGTAGAGGGACAGGAGCCTACAATGAGCAGTTCTTC; CDR3aa: CASRGTGAYNEQFF
abundance: -; v_gene: TRBV4-1; d_gene: -; j_gene: TRBJ2-7; CDR3nt: TGCGCCAGCAGCCAGAGTCTCGCGCCAACCCTCCACGAGCAGTACTTC; CDR3aa: CASSQSLAPTLHEQYF
abundance: -; v_gene: TRBV10-3; d_gene: -; j_gene: TRBJ2-1; CDR3nt: TGTGCCATCAGTGGCCTCCTAGGGGGGAGATCTGGGAATGAGCAGTTCTTC; CDR3aa: CAISGLLGGRSGNEQFF
abundance: -; v_gene: TRBV7-2; d_gene: TRBD2; j_gene: TRBJ2-1; CDR3nt: TGTGCCAGCAGCTTATTCGGCGGGGGGAGGGATGAGCAGTTCTTC; CDR3aa: CASSLFGGGRDEQFF
abundance: -; v_gene: TRBV5-1; d_gene: -; j_gene: TRBJ1-5; CDR3nt: TGCGCCAGCAGCTTGGAGGCGGGCGACAATCAGCCCCAGCATTTT; CDR3aa: CASSLEAGDNQPQHF
abundance: few; v_gene: TRBV6-4; d_gene: -; j_gene: TRBJ2-7; CDR3nt: TGTGCCAGCAGCGACTCCAAGTGTTTGGGGGCCTGGGGCAGGTGCTGCGAGCAGTACTTC; CDR3aa: CASSDSKCLGAWGRCCEQYF
abundance: -; v_gene: TRBV4-3; d_gene: -; j_gene: TRBJ1-1; CDR3nt: TGCGCCAGCAGCCAAGTCACGGCCTTGAACACTGAAGCTTTCTTT; CDR3aa: CASSQVTALNTEAFF
abundance: -; v_gene: TRBV7-2; d_gene: TRBD2; j_gene: TRBJ2-7; CDR3nt: TGTGCCAGCAGCTCGTCGGGACTAGCGGGAGTTCCCTACGAGCAGTACTTC; CDR3aa: CASSSSGLAGVPYEQYF
abundance: -; v_gene: TRBV9; d_gene: TRBD2; j_gene: TRBJ2-7; CDR3nt: TGTGCCAGCAGCCCCCGGACTAGCGGGCGCTCCTACGAGCAGTACTTC; CDR3aa: CASSPRTSGRSYEQYF
abundance: -; v_gene: TRBV7-9; d_gene: -; j_gene: TRBJ2-5; CDR3nt: TGTGCCAGCAGCTTAGCCAGGGAAGAGACCCAGTACTTC; CDR3aa: CASSLAREETQYF
abundance: -; v_gene: TRBV10-2; d_gene: -; j_gene: TRBJ1-2; CDR3nt: TGCGCCAGCAGTGAAGGGGAGGGCTATGGCTACACCTTC; CDR3aa: CASSEGEGYGYTF
abundance: -; v_gene: TRBV6-6; d_gene: -; j_gene: TRBJ2-3; CDR3nt: TGTGCCAGCAGTCCGGACCCTCGGGTCGATACGCAGTATTTT; CDR3aa: CASSPDPRVDTQYF
abundance: -; v_gene: TRBV5-4; d_gene: -; j_gene: TRBJ1-1; CDR3nt: TGTGCCAGCAGCTTTTTCTATGGACCCGGGGCGAACACTGAAGCTTTCTTT; CDR3aa: CASSFFYGPGANTEAFF
abundance: few; v_gene: TRBV4-3; d_gene: -; j_gene: TRBJ2-7; CDR3nt: TGCGCCAGCAGCCGAGGTTCAGGGCCCTACTACGAGCAGTACTTC; CDR3aa: CASSRGSGPYYEQYF